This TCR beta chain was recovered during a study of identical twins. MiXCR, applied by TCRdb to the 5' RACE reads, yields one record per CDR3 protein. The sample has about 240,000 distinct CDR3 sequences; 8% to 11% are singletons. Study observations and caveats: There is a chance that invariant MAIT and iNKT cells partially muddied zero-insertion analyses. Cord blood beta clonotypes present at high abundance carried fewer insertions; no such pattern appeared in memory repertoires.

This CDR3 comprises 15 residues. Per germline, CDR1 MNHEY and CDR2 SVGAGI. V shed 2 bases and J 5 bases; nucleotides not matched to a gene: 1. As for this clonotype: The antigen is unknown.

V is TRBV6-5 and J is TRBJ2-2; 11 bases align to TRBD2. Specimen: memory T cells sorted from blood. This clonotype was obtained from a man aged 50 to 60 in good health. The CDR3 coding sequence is TGTGCCAGCAGTTACCGACTAGCGGGAACCGGGGAGCTGTTTTTT. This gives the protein CASSYRLAGTGELFF.